Listed here are 28 T cell receptor beta chains from one sample, sequenced in a study of low-dose radiotherapy and immunotherapy resistance in tumors. TRAV- and TRBV-specific primers were used for first-strand cDNA, which covered alpha and beta chains. A roughly 20-cycle PCR with a constant-region primer and V-primer adapter amplified TCRs. TCRdb independently ran MiXCR on the reads; one entry per CDR3 protein. The table lists almost 45,000 distinct CDR3 sequences, less than 30% of them singletons. Time point defined: after trial treatment. Treatment of the sample: LDRT plus nivolumab, ipilimumab, low-dose cyclophosphamide and aspirin (RACIN trial). Source: PBMCs, taken after low-dose radiotherapy plus immunotherapy. Receptors were obtained from a male donor with prostate cancer.

This clonotype has more than one count but fewer than ten. No DNA is shown, since the ends of the CDR3 on it are uncertain; the CDR3 is the one TCRdb lists. The chain uses TRBV29-1 and TRBJ2-2; the D call TRBD1 from the table was never checked on the DNA. The CDR3 comprises 17 residues, both ends counted. Germline V gene sequence: CDR1 SQVTM, CDR2 ANQGSEA. CDR3 loop: CSVAPNSRNTGELFFFF.

The rearrangement uses TRBV12-3 or TRBV12-4 and TRBJ2-1; D possibly uses TRBD1 or TRBD2 (5 bases each). V lost 6 bases, J lost 5 bases, and 14 bases lay in between. This CDR3 has 14 residues. The CDR3 region has the DNA TGTGCCAGCAGCCCACGGGGCGGTGACAATGAGCAGTTCTTC. It specifies CASSPRGGDNEQFF.

This clonotype was detected only once. This chain connects TRBV4-2 to TRBJ1-1; 7 bases are a match to TRBD1. The ends lost 1 base at V and 8 bases at J; junction bases unmatched: 4. CDR1 and CDR2 from the germline V gene are LGHNA and YNFKEQ. CDR3 size: 13 residues. The CDR3 region has the DNA TGTGCCAGCAGCCAAGCAGGGGGAGTCGAAGCTTTCTTT. Protein product: CASSQAGGVEAFF.

This clonotype has just a few counts. This rearrangement joins TRBV3-1 to TRBJ2-7; possibly TRBD1 or TRBD2 for D (5 bases each). Germline CDR1 reads LGHDT; CDR2 reads YNNKEL (reference sequence). The CDR3 covers 15 residues. V lost 6 bases and J lost 0, with 15 bases in between. CDR3: CASSSGTHSSYEQYF. The DNA for the CDR3 is TGTGCCAGCAGTTCCGGGACCCACAGCTCCTACGAGCAGTACTTC.

V is TRBV24-1 and J is TRBJ2-1; D unresolved. Germline V gene data show CDR1 as KGHDR and CDR2 as SFDVKD. The length of the CDR3 is 13 residues. The V gene lost 1 base and the J gene lost 7 bases, with 7 bases spanning the gap. The CDR3 protein is CATSDLWGNEQFF. CDR3 coding DNA: TGTGCCACCAGTGATTTATGGGGAAATGAGCAGTTCTTC.

Many counts were recorded for this clonotype. The chain uses TRBV12-2 and TRBJ2-1; the tabulated D call, TRBD2, remains unverified against the DNA. TRBV12-2 has pseudogene status. The CDR3 is made up of 14 amino acids. The CDR3 loop reads CASRFWTSPNEQFF. The CDR3 region has the DNA TGTGCAAGTCGCTTTTGGACTAGCCCGAATGAGCAGTTCTTC.

This clonotype was detected ten times or more. The rearrangement joins TRBV20-1 to TRBJ1-4, with 10 bases matching TRBD1. Germline trimming cut 7 bases from V and 3 bases from J; bases unmatched to any gene: 8. The CDR3 totals 15 residues. The germline V gene encodes CDR1 DFQATT and CDR2 SNEGSKA (reference sequence). This CDR3 reads CSVMGDRGSNEKLFF. CDR3 nucleotides: TGCAGTGTAATGGGGGACAGGGGATCTAATGAAAAACTGTTTTTT.

There are many counts of this clonotype. The rearrangement uses TRBV28 and TRBJ1-3; D may be TRBD1 (5 bases). The CDR3 totals 16 residues. Trimming left V 6 bases short and J 2 bases short, with 17 bases between. Germline assignment: CDR1 MDHEN and CDR2 SYDVKM. The DNA for the CDR3 is TGTGCCAGCAGGGGACCCACTAGATGGGCTGGAAACACCATATATTTT. Its protein is CASRGPTRWAGNTIYF.

In its sample, this clonotype was seen many times. V usage is TRBV10-3 and J usage is TRBJ2-7; D is unclear. CDR3 length: 11 amino acids. Germline loops: CDR1 ENHRY, CDR2 SYGVKD. The germline V and J ends were trimmed by 3 bases and 3 bases, with 3 bases remaining between them. The CDR3 spells CAISELYEQYF. The CDR3 DNA follows: TGTGCCATCAGTGAACTCTACGAGCAGTACTTC.

The sample holds many counts of this clonotype. The CDR3 nucleotides read TGTGCCAGCAGCGTAGCTAGGTACGAGCAGTACTTC. It translates to CASSVARYEQYF. The V gene is TRBV9, the J gene TRBJ2-7; D call uncertain. V gave up 0 bases and J gave up 4 bases, with 5 bases separating them. Germline V lookup: CDR1 SGDLS, CDR2 YYNGEE. CDR3 size: 12 residues.

This clonotype was recorded at least ten times. DNA of the CDR3: TGTGCCAGCAGCGTAGCGGGGGGGCCCCCAGATACGCAGTATTTT. Amino acids: CASSVAGGPPDTQYF. The chain carries TRBV9 and TRBJ2-3, with 8 positions matching TRBD2. CDR3 length: 15 amino acids. Germline V gene lookup returns CDR1 SGDLS and CDR2 YYNGEE. Losses at the gene ends were 0 bases for V and 4 bases for J; bases not matched to a gene: 4. The whole variable domain, remainder taken from reference TRBV9 and TRBJ2-3, is DSGVTQTPKHLITATGQRVTLRCSPRSGDLSVYWYQQSLDQGLQFLIQYYNGEERAKGNILERFSAQQFPDLHSELNLSSLELGDSALYFCASSVAGGPPDTQYFGPGTRLTVL.

This clonotype has a count of ten or more. The rearrangement joins TRBV27 to TRBJ2-3; TRBD2 agrees at 14 bases. The CDR3 contains 16 residues. The V gene's germline CDR1 is MNHEY and CDR2 SMNVEV (reference sequence). Trimming cost V 5 bases and J 6 bases; bases outside gene matches: 7. CDR3 in DNA: TGTGCCAGCAGTCAAGGGACTAGCGGGAGTTTTGATACGCAGTATTTT. Translated: CASSQGTSGSFDTQYF.

This clonotype is medium-sized within its sample. This rearrangement joins TRBV13 to TRBJ1-1; D ambiguous. The germline gives CDR1 PRHDT, CDR2 FYEKMQ (reference sequence). The CDR3 length is 13 residues. V dropped 6 bases and J dropped 0 bases, with 8 bases sitting between them. DNA of the CDR3: TGTGCCAGCAGTCCCTCGCTGAACACTGAAGCTTTCTTT. It encodes CASSPSLNTEAFF.

At least ten counts were recorded for this clonotype. The V and J genes are TRBV5-1 and TRBJ2-7, with 9 bases that match TRBD1. Trimming removed 4 bases from V and 11 bases from J; junction bases left unmatched: 7. The CDR3 is 12 amino acids. The V gene's germline CDR1 is SGHRS and CDR2 YFSETQ. The CDR3 reads CASSLGTGSEYF. CDR3 bases: TGCGCCAGCAGCCTAGGGACAGGGAGTGAGTACTTC.

The gene calls are TRBV28 and TRBJ2-1; D is undetermined. CDR1 is MDHEN and CDR2 is SYDVKM in the germline V gene. Trimming cost V 2 bases and J 0 bases, with 8 bases left between them. CDR3 length: 15 amino acids. Here the CDR3 DNA reads TGTGCCAGCAGTTTAGGCGAGAGCTCCTACAATGAGCAGTTCTTC. Translated: CASSLGESSYNEQFF.

This clonotype was recorded a few times. This likely traces to a read error, being one base from a far larger clone. The rearrangement uses TRBV12-3 or TRBV12-4 and TRBJ2-7, with a tentative D call TRBD2 (6 bases). The V gene lost 3 bases and the J gene lost 7 bases, with 22 bases spanning the gap. The CDR3 is 16 amino acids. The CDR3 loop reads CASSFPTAGRYNEQYF. The CDR3 nucleotides are TGTGCCAGCAGTTTTCCCACGGCGGGAAGATACAATGAGCAGTACTTC.

This clonotype was counted at least ten times. The chain joins TRBV2 to TRBJ2-7, with D perhaps matching TRBD1 (6 bases). In germline, CDR1 is SNHLY, CDR2 FYNNEI. The CDR3 consists of 13 residues. The germline V and J ends were trimmed by 6 bases and 4 bases, with 13 bases remaining between them. CDR3 DNA sequence: TGTGCCAGCAGAGGGGACAAGATGTACGAGCAGTACTTC. Translated, it gives CASRGDKMYEQYF.

Ten or more counts support this clonotype. This rearrangement joins TRBV19 to TRBJ2-3, with D maybe TRBD2 (7 bases). CDR3 length: 17 residues. CDR1 LNHDA and CDR2 SQIVND come from the germline V gene (reference sequence). The germline V and J ends were trimmed by 7 bases and 5 bases, with 25 bases remaining between them. CDR3 bases: TGTGCCAGTAAACCCACCGCCTGGGGGGGCAGTGGAGATACGCAGTATTTT. Its translation: CASKPTAWGGSGDTQYF.

This clonotype was seen ten or more times. The chain has TRBV19 and TRBJ1-2; D gene ambiguous. The CDR3 extends over 14 amino acids. Germline V gene lookup returns CDR1 LNHDA and CDR2 SQIVND (reference sequence). Trimming removed 1 base from V and 0 bases from J, with 6 bases in between. The DNA of the CDR3 is TGTGCCAGTAGTATAGGCCCAGCTAACTATGGCTACACCTTC. This codes for CASSIGPANYGYTF.

Worth noting for this clonotype: A far more abundant clone sits one base away, making this likely a read error. This chain uses TRBV5-1 with TRBJ1-2, with D possibly being TRBD1 (5 bases). The CDR3 loop spans 14 amino acids. Germline CDR1 reads SGHRS; CDR2 reads YFSETQ. CDR3: CASSEGAGLDGYTF. CDR3 DNA sequence: TGTGCCAGCAGCGAAGGGGCAGGCTTGGATGGCTACACCTTC.

In this sample, this clonotype turned up many times. The chain links TRBV3-1 to TRBJ2-7, with 7 bases lining up with TRBD2. Trimming took 0 bases from V and 5 from J; bases not matched to a gene: 4. Germline V gives CDR1 LGHDT, CDR2 YNNKEL (reference sequence). CDR3 length: 14 residues. CDR3 residues: CASSQEGGRDEQYF. The CDR3 region has the DNA TGTGCCAGCAGCCAAGAAGGTGGGAGGGACGAGCAGTACTTC.

This clonotype appeared many times. The chain employs TRBV6-2 or TRBV6-3 and TRBJ1-1; D call uncertain. V was pared by 7 bases and J by 4 bases, with 19 bases between. The CDR3 extends over 15 amino acids. The germline gives CDR1 MNHEY, CDR2 SVGEGT. The CDR3 loop reads CASTPRSGRSTEAFF. As DNA, the CDR3 is TGTGCCAGCACCCCGCGGTCAGGTCGCTCCACTGAAGCTTTCTTT.

This chain connects TRBV11-1 to TRBJ1-2; no clear D gene. The CDR3 consists of 15 residues. Trimming took 3 bases from V and 0 from J, leaving 11 bases between them. The germline V gene has CDR1 SGHAT and CDR2 FQDESV (reference sequence). The CDR3 here is CASSLRGPTNYGYTF. CDR3 coding DNA: TGTGCCAGCAGCTTGAGAGGGCCCACTAACTATGGCTACACCTTC.

In this sample, this clonotype turned up many times. The chain is built from TRBV19 and TRBJ1-2, with D perhaps TRBD1 (6 bases). Germline lookup yields CDR1 LNHDA and CDR2 SQIVND (reference sequence). The CDR3 length is 14 residues. V was shortened by 8 bases and J by 2 bases, with 15 bases between the two germline ends. The DNA for the CDR3 is TGTGCCAGTGGTAACTCCGGGACAAACTATGGCTACACCTTC. Translating it yields CASGNSGTNYGYTF.

This clonotype was detected ten times or more. The chain couples TRBV5-1 to TRBJ2-1; D is uncertain. Germline V lookup: CDR1 SGHRS, CDR2 YFSETQ. The CDR3 is 15 residues long. Deletions cut 2 bases from V and 0 bases from J, with 9 bases between. In DNA form, the CDR3 reads TGCGCCAGCAGCTTCGGGTCCAGCTCCTACAATGAGCAGTTCTTC. Translated: CASSFGSSSYNEQFF.

This clonotype was observed at least ten times. CDR3 in amino acids: CASSLLGQDYEQYF. CDR3 coding DNA: TGTGCCAGCAGTTTATTAGGCCAGGACTACGAGCAGTACTTC. The chain has TRBV28 and TRBJ2-7, with unresolved D. The V gene lost 1 base and the J gene lost 3 bases, with 10 bases spanning the gap. The CDR3 runs 14 residues. Germline V gene sequence: CDR1 MDHEN, CDR2 SYDVKM.

Notes on this clonotype: A far larger clone is just one base off, so this is likely a read error. The gene calls are TRBV28 and TRBJ2-7; D gene unclear. From germline, CDR1 is MDHEN and CDR2 SYDVKM. The CDR3 loop spans 14 amino acids. CDR3 residues: CDSSFELTNTRRYF. The CDR3 DNA is TGTGACAGCAGTTTTGAACTAACCAATACCCGGCGGTACTTC.

This clonotype was seen many times. The DNA of the CDR3 is TGTGCCAGCAGTCGACGGACTAGCGGCACAGATACGCAGTATTTT. This codes for CASSRRTSGTDTQYF. The chain carries TRBV2 and TRBJ2-3; 9 bases map to TRBD2. Trimming removed 5 bases from V and 1 base from J; junction bases left unmatched: 4. The CDR3 covers 15 residues. The V gene's germline CDR1 is SNHLY and CDR2 FYNNEI.